The rows below give T cell receptor beta chains drawn from one sample of a study of graft-versus-host responses after intestinal transplantation. For these TCRs, the target antigens are not known. Sequenced by immunoSEQ multiplex PCR; TCRdb stores in-frame clones only, minus some. Of approximately 85,000 clones in the sample, 75% to 95% are singletons; the top ten hold 7.6%. The starting material was unstimulated CD8+ T cells sorted from spleen or lymph node cells, obtained before transplant. These receptors all stem from a human donor who was the organ donor for an intestinal transplant. The CDR3 runs from the conserved cysteine through the conserved F or W. Fields, in order: V gene, D gene, clone size, J gene, CDR3 protein, CDR3 DNA. A D gene is named only where the DNA matches it firmly. For some rows the clone size is stated as once, few or many, or as a class when expanded; others skip it.

v_call: TRBV6-5
d_call: TRBD1
clone_size: .
j_call: TRBJ2-7
cdr3_aa: CASSYSRDRGGYEQYF
cdr3_nt: TGTGCCAGCAGTTACTCGAGAGACAGGGGAGGCTACGAGCAGTACTTC

v_call: TRBV7-7
d_call: .
clone_size: once
j_call: TRBJ2-5
cdr3_aa: CASSPSQETQYF
cdr3_nt: TGTGCCAGCAGCCCTTCCCAAGAGACCCAGTACTTC

v_call: TRBV4-1
d_call: TRBD1
clone_size: .
j_call: TRBJ2-7
cdr3_aa: CASSLYRDRSSYEQYF
cdr3_nt: TGCGCCAGCAGCCTTTATAGGGACAGGAGCTCCTACGAGCAGTACTTC

v_call: TRBV5-1
d_call: .
clone_size: .
j_call: TRBJ1-1
cdr3_aa: CASSPMGRLNTEAFF
cdr3_nt: TGCGCCAGCAGCCCGATGGGACGGTTGAACACTGAAGCTTTCTTT

v_call: TRBV27
d_call: .
clone_size: .
j_call: TRBJ2-5
cdr3_aa: CATGAAEETQYF
cdr3_nt: TGTGCCACCGGGGCAGCTGAAGAGACCCAGTACTTC

v_call: TRBV5-8
d_call: TRBD2
clone_size: .
j_call: TRBJ2-3
cdr3_aa: CASSLAVSGRPDTQYF
cdr3_nt: TGTGCCAGCAGCTTGGCCGTTAGCGGGAGGCCAGATACGCAGTATTTT

v_call: TRBV5-6
d_call: .
clone_size: once
j_call: TRBJ2-5
cdr3_aa: CASSLGAGAGEQYF
cdr3_nt: TGTGCCAGCAGCTTGGGGGCGGGAGCAGGGGAGCAGTACTTC

v_call: TRBV7-3
d_call: TRBD2
clone_size: .
j_call: TRBJ2-1
cdr3_aa: CASSLLAGGYNEQFF
cdr3_nt: TGTGCCAGCAGCTTACTAGCGGGAGGCTACAATGAACAGTTCTTC

v_call: TRBV7-6
d_call: .
clone_size: .
j_call: TRBJ2-7
cdr3_aa: CASTRGDEGYEQYF
cdr3_nt: TGTGCCAGCACCAGGGGCGACGAGGGCTACGAGCAGTACTTC

v_call: TRBV7-9
d_call: TRBD1
clone_size: .
j_call: TRBJ1-1
cdr3_aa: CASSAREGGIGTEAFF
cdr3_nt: TGTGCCAGCAGCGCCCGGGAAGGGGGCATCGGCACTGAAGCTTTCTTT

v_call: TRBV6-5
d_call: .
clone_size: .
j_call: TRBJ1-1
cdr3_aa: CASSYEGLATEAFF
cdr3_nt: TGTGCCAGCAGTTACGAGGGGTTGGCCACTGAAGCTTTCTTT

v_call: TRBV6-6
d_call: TRBD1
clone_size: .
j_call: TRBJ2-1
cdr3_aa: CASSSPPGQGYNEQFF
cdr3_nt: TGTGCCAGCAGCTCCCCACCGGGACAGGGATACAATGAGCAGTTCTTC

v_call: TRBV27
d_call: .
clone_size: .
j_call: TRBJ2-7
cdr3_aa: CASSLTGDYEQYF
cdr3_nt: TGTGCCAGCAGTCTGACAGGCGACTACGAGCAGTACTTC

v_call: TRBV10-1
d_call: .
clone_size: .
j_call: TRBJ2-1
cdr3_aa: CASSEGTWGPGEQFF
cdr3_nt: TGCGCCAGCAGTGAGGGGACATGGGGTCCCGGTGAGCAGTTCTTC

v_call: TRBV2
d_call: TRBD2
clone_size: .
j_call: TRBJ2-5
cdr3_aa: CASKPGLAYKQYF
cdr3_nt: TGTGCCAGCAAACCGGGACTAGCGTACAAGCAGTACTTC

v_call: TRBV7-9
d_call: .
clone_size: .
j_call: TRBJ2-1
cdr3_aa: CASIPRDYNEQFF
cdr3_nt: TGTGCCAGCATCCCTAGGGACTACAATGAGCAGTTCTTC

v_call: TRBV9
d_call: TRBD2
clone_size: .
j_call: TRBJ2-2
cdr3_aa: CASSVWTSGPVGELFF
cdr3_nt: TGTGCCAGCAGCGTATGGACTAGCGGGCCGGTCGGGGAGCTGTTTTTT

v_call: TRBV27
d_call: .
clone_size: .
j_call: TRBJ2-7
cdr3_aa: CASSLDGPVGAEQYF
cdr3_nt: TGTGCCAGCAGTTTGGACGGACCCGTCGGGGCCGAGCAGTACTTC

v_call: TRBV4-2
d_call: .
clone_size: .
j_call: TRBJ2-7
cdr3_aa: CASSQDSSSYEQYF
cdr3_nt: TGTGCCAGCAGCCAAGATTCTAGCAGCTACGAGCAGTACTTC

v_call: TRBV27
d_call: .
clone_size: once
j_call: TRBJ2-1
cdr3_aa: CASRILGQGYNEQFF
cdr3_nt: TGTGCCAGCCGAATACTGGGGCAGGGGTACAATGAGCAGTTCTTC

v_call: TRBV6-5
d_call: .
clone_size: .
j_call: TRBJ2-2
cdr3_aa: CASSYLGMNTGELFF
cdr3_nt: TGTGCCAGCAGTTACCTCGGAATGAACACCGGGGAGCTGTTTTTT

v_call: TRBV6-5
d_call: .
clone_size: once
j_call: TRBJ2-2
cdr3_aa: CASRFGSDTGELFF
cdr3_nt: TGTGCCAGCAGGTTCGGGAGTGACACCGGGGAGCTGTTTTTT

v_call: TRBV14
d_call: TRBD1
clone_size: .
j_call: TRBJ2-1
cdr3_aa: CASSHLDRGLHAGDEQFF
cdr3_nt: TGTGCCAGCAGCCACCTGGACAGGGGCCTACACGCGGGGGATGAGCAGTTCTTC

v_call: TRBV6-4
d_call: TRBD2
clone_size: few
j_call: TRBJ2-5
cdr3_aa: CASSETSGGQETQYF
cdr3_nt: TGTGCCAGCAGTGAGACTAGCGGGGGGCAAGAGACCCAGTACTTC

v_call: TRBV13
d_call: .
clone_size: .
j_call: TRBJ2-7
cdr3_aa: CASSLGGTTAYEQYF
cdr3_nt: TGTGCCAGCAGCTTGGGTGGGACAACTGCCTACGAGCAGTACTTC

v_call: TRBV9
d_call: .
clone_size: .
j_call: TRBJ2-2
cdr3_aa: CASRAGNTGELFF
cdr3_nt: TGTGCCAGCCGGGCAGGGAACACCGGGGAGCTGTTTTTT

v_call: TRBV11-3
d_call: TRBD2
clone_size: .
j_call: TRBJ2-7
cdr3_aa: CASSLAAGLAGGEQYF
cdr3_nt: TGTGCCAGCAGCTTAGCCGCGGGACTAGCGGGAGGTGAGCAGTACTTC

v_call: TRBV11-2
d_call: .
clone_size: .
j_call: TRBJ2-7
cdr3_aa: CASSLLGARDEQYF
cdr3_nt: TGTGCCAGCAGCTTATTGGGGGCCCGGGACGAGCAGTACTTC

v_call: TRBV5-6
d_call: .
clone_size: .
j_call: TRBJ2-2
cdr3_aa: CASSLGRGDTGELFF
cdr3_nt: TGTGCCAGCAGCTTGGGCAGGGGGGACACCGGGGAGCTGTTTTTT

v_call: TRBV27
d_call: .
clone_size: .
j_call: TRBJ2-2
cdr3_aa: CASSPAMPEPGELFF
cdr3_nt: TGTGCCAGCAGTCCGGCCATGCCAGAGCCCGGGGAGCTGTTTTTT

v_call: TRBV13
d_call: .
clone_size: once
j_call: TRBJ1-5
cdr3_aa: CASSLGSQPQHF
cdr3_nt: TGTGCCAGCAGCTTAGGGAGCCAGCCCCAGCATTTT

v_call: TRBV15
d_call: TRBD1
clone_size: once
j_call: TRBJ1-1
cdr3_aa: CATSDRGEGTEAFF
cdr3_nt: TGTGCCACCAGTGACAGGGGAGAGGGTACTGAAGCTTTCTTT

v_call: TRBV29-1
d_call: .
clone_size: .
j_call: TRBJ1-1
cdr3_aa: CSAKGTEAFF
cdr3_nt: TGCAGCGCAAAGGGGACCGAAGCTTTCTTT

v_call: TRBV4-1
d_call: .
clone_size: .
j_call: TRBJ2-7
cdr3_aa: CASSQAVGESEQYF
cdr3_nt: TGCGCCAGCAGCCAAGCGGTGGGAGAATCCGAGCAGTACTTC

v_call: TRBV6-1
d_call: .
clone_size: .
j_call: TRBJ2-7
cdr3_aa: CASGRLSESSYEQYF
cdr3_nt: TGTGCCAGCGGGCGACTAAGCGAAAGCTCCTACGAGCAGTACTTC

v_call: TRBV5-1
d_call: .
clone_size: .
j_call: TRBJ2-7
cdr3_aa: CASSLGGHEQYF
cdr3_nt: TGCGCCAGCAGCTTGGGGGGGCATGAGCAGTACTTC

v_call: TRBV12-2
d_call: .
clone_size: .
j_call: TRBJ1-4
cdr3_aa: CASRLDTGGYEKLFF
cdr3_nt: TGTGCAAGTCGCTTAGATACAGGGGGGTATGAAAAACTGTTTTTT

v_call: TRBV13
d_call: TRBD2
clone_size: .
j_call: TRBJ2-1
cdr3_aa: CASSLLLAGVEFF
cdr3_nt: TGTGCCAGCAGCTTATTACTAGCGGGGGTTGAGTTCTTC

v_call: TRBV11-2
d_call: .
clone_size: .
j_call: TRBJ1-1
cdr3_aa: CASILLQGNTEAFF
cdr3_nt: TGTGCCAGCATCCTATTACAGGGGAACACTGAAGCTTTCTTT

v_call: TRBV5-4
d_call: TRBD2
clone_size: .
j_call: TRBJ2-2
cdr3_aa: CASSTGLADSTGELFF
cdr3_nt: TGTGCCAGCAGCACGGGACTAGCGGATTCTACCGGGGAGCTGTTTTTT

v_call: TRBV4-1
d_call: TRBD1
clone_size: .
j_call: TRBJ1-5
cdr3_aa: CASSPRTPGQGIYSNQPQHF
cdr3_nt: TGCGCCAGCAGCCCCCGGACGCCGGGACAGGGGATTTATAGCAATCAGCCCCAGCATTTT

v_call: TRBV2
d_call: .
clone_size: .
j_call: TRBJ1-3
cdr3_aa: CASRTPAVSSGNTIYF
cdr3_nt: TGTGCCAGCAGGACGCCGGCGGTGAGCTCTGGAAACACCATATATTTT

v_call: TRBV29-1
d_call: .
clone_size: .
j_call: TRBJ1-2
cdr3_aa: CSVDPREAYGYTF
cdr3_nt: TGCAGCGTTGACCCGAGGGAGGCGTATGGCTACACCTTC

v_call: TRBV6-1
d_call: .
clone_size: .
j_call: TRBJ1-2
cdr3_aa: CASSEGGGIRYGYTF
cdr3_nt: TGTGCCAGCAGTGAAGGGGGAGGAATACGTTATGGCTACACCTTC

v_call: TRBV21-1
d_call: .
clone_size: .
j_call: TRBJ2-1
cdr3_aa: CASSPTGALHNEQFF
cdr3_nt: TGTGCCAGCAGCCCCACCGGGGCCCTCCACAATGAGCAGTTCTTC

v_call: TRBV27
d_call: .
clone_size: .
j_call: TRBJ2-1
cdr3_aa: CASSLSRIHEQFF
cdr3_nt: TGTGCCAGCAGTTTGAGCCGAATCCATGAGCAGTTCTTC

v_call: TRBV19
d_call: .
clone_size: .
j_call: TRBJ2-7
cdr3_aa: CASSIAQGVSYEQYF
cdr3_nt: TGTGCCAGTAGTATAGCCCAGGGTGTTTCCTACGAGCAGTACTTC

v_call: TRBV6-4
d_call: TRBD1
clone_size: .
j_call: TRBJ2-3
cdr3_aa: CASSDGTGDTDTQYF
cdr3_nt: TGTGCCAGCAGTGACGGGACAGGGGACACAGATACGCAGTATTTT

v_call: TRBV6-6
d_call: .
clone_size: .
j_call: TRBJ1-1
cdr3_aa: CASSTYGTEAFF
cdr3_nt: TGTGCCAGCAGTACTTATGGCACTGAAGCTTTCTTT

v_call: TRBV5-5
d_call: .
clone_size: .
j_call: TRBJ2-3
cdr3_aa: CASSLGSSTDTQYF
cdr3_nt: TGTGCCAGCAGCTTGGGCTCCAGCACAGATACGCAGTATTTT

v_call: TRBV11-1
d_call: .
clone_size: once
j_call: TRBJ2-1
cdr3_aa: CASSIRDGHNEQFF
cdr3_nt: TGTGCCAGCAGCATCCGGGACGGACACAATGAGCAGTTCTTC

v_call: TRBV6-6
d_call: .
clone_size: .
j_call: TRBJ2-1
cdr3_aa: CASRHLGSAYNEQFF
cdr3_nt: TGTGCCAGCAGGCACCTAGGGAGTGCGTACAATGAGCAGTTCTTC

v_call: TRBV5-1
d_call: TRBD1
clone_size: .
j_call: TRBJ2-2
cdr3_aa: CASSLTEYKQGNGELFF
cdr3_nt: TGCGCCAGCAGCTTGACCGAATATAAACAGGGGAACGGGGAGCTGTTTTTT

v_call: TRBV19
d_call: .
clone_size: .
j_call: TRBJ2-7
cdr3_aa: CASSRGSSPPTHEQYF
cdr3_nt: TGTGCCAGTAGTAGAGGGTCGTCGCCGCCAACCCACGAGCAGTACTTC

v_call: TRBV28
d_call: .
clone_size: .
j_call: TRBJ1-3
cdr3_aa: CASSSGGNTIYF
cdr3_nt: TGTGCCAGCAGCTCGGGTGGAAACACCATATATTTT

v_call: TRBV5-1
d_call: TRBD1
clone_size: .
j_call: TRBJ2-6
cdr3_aa: CASSYLGQAVASGANVLTF
cdr3_nt: TGCGCCAGCAGCTACCTGGGACAGGCTGTTGCCTCTGGGGCCAACGTCCTGACTTTC

v_call: TRBV6-6
d_call: .
clone_size: .
j_call: TRBJ1-2
cdr3_aa: CASSYSTNYGYTF
cdr3_nt: TGTGCCAGCAGTTACTCTACTAACTATGGCTACACCTTC